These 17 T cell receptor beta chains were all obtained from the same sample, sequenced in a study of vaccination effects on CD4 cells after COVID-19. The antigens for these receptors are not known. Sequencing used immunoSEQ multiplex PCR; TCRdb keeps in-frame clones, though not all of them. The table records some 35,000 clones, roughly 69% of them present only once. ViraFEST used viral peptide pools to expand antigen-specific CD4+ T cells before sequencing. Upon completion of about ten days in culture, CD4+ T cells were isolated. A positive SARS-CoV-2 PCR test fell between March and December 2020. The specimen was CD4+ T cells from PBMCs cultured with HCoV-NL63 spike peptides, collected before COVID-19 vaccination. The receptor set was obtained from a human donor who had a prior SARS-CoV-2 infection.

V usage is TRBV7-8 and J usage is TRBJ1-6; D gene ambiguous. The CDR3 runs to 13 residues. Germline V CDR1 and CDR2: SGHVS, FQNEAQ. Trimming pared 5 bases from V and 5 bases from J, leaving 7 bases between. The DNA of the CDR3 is TGTGCCAGCAGCATAACAGATAATTCACCCCTCCACTTT. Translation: CASSITDNSPLHF.

The CDR3 sequence is CASSPTSVGTQYF. The CDR3 DNA is TGTGCCAGCAGCCCCACTAGCGTAGGTACGCAGTATTTT. This chain joins TRBV7-9 and TRBJ2-3, with 7 bases lining up with TRBD2. V gave up 5 bases and J gave up 8 bases; unmatched junction bases: 7. The germline CDR1 and CDR2 sequences are SEHNR and FQNEAQ (reference sequence). This CDR3 contains 13 residues. The variable domain in full, completed from reference TRBV7-9 and TRBJ2-3, reads DTGVSQNPRHKITKRGQNVTFRCDPISEHNRLYWYRQTLGQGPEFLTYFQNEAQLEKSRLLSDRFSAERPKGSFSTLEIQRTEQGDSAMYLCASSPTSVGTQYFGPGTRLTVL.

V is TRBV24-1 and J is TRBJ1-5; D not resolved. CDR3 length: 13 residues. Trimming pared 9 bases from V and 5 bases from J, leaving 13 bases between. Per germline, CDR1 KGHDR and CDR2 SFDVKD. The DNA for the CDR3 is TGTGCCACCGCCCAGAGTGAACATCAGCCCCAGCATTTT. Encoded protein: CATAQSEHQPQHF.

This CDR3 is CASSPRGPSGRGNEQFF. The CDR3 region has the DNA TGTGCCAGCAGCCCACGGGGGCCTAGCGGGAGGGGGAATGAGCAGTTCTTC. The chain links TRBV4-2 to TRBJ2-1, with 12 bases identical to TRBD2. With 4 bases clipped from V and 7 bases from J, the junction kept 11 bases outside the gene matches. CDR1 is LGHNA and CDR2 is YNFKEQ in the germline V gene. This CDR3 is 17 amino acids long.

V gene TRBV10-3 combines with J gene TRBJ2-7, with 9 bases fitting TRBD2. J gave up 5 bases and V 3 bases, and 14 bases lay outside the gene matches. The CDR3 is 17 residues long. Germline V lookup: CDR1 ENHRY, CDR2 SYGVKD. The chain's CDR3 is CAISDGTSTKARHEQYF. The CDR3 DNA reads TGTGCCATCAGTGATGGGACTAGCACAAAAGCGAGGCACGAGCAGTACTTC.

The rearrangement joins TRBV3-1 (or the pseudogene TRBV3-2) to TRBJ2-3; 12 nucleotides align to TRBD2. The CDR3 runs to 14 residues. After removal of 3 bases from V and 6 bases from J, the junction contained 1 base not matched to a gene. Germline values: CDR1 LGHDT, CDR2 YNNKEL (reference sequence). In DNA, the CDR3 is TGTGCCAGCAGCCAGGGGACTAGCGGGGATACGCAGTATTTT. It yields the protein CASSQGTSGDTQYF.

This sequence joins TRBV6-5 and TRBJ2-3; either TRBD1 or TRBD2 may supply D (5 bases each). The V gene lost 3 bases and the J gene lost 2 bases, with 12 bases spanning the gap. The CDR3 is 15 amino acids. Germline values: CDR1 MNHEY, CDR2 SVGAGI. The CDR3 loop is CASSYWDGYTDTQYF. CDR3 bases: TGTGCCAGCAGTTATTGGGACGGCTACACAGATACGCAGTATTTT.

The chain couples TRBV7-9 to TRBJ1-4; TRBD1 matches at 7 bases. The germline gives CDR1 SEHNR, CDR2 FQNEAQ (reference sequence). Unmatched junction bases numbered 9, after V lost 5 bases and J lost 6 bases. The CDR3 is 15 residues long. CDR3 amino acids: CASSRGQSAYEKLFF. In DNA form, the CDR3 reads TGTGCCAGCAGCCGGGGACAGAGTGCTTATGAAAAACTGTTTTTT.

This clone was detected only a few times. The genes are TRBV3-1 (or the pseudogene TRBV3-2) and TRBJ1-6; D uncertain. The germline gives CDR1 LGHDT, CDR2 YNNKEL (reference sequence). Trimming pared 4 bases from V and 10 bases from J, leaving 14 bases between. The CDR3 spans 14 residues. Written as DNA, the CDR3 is TGTGCCAGCAGCCCTGAGCACCTCAGGTCACCCCTCCACTTT. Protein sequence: CASSPEHLRSPLHF.

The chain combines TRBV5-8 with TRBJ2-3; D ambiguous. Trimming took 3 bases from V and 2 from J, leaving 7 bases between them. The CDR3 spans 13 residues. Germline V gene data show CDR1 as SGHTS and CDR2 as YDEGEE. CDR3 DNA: TGTGCCAGCAGCTCGACTGACACAGATACGCAGTATTTT. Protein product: CASSSTDTDTQYF.

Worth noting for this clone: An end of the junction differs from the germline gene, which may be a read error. CDR3 bases: TGTGCCAGCAGACAAGGGCCGCCAGTTCACTCCTACGAGCAGTACTTC. Protein: CASRQGPPVHSYEQYF. The chain uses TRBV14 and TRBJ2-7; D ambiguous. The V gene's germline CDR1 is SGHDN and CDR2 FVKESK. This CDR3 has 16 residues.

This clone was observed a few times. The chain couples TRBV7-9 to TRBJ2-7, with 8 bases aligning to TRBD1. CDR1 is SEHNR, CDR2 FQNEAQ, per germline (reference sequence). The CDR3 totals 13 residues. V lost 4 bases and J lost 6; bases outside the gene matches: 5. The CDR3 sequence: CASSWDRQAEQYF. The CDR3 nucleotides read TGTGCCAGCAGCTGGGACAGGCAGGCCGAGCAGTACTTC. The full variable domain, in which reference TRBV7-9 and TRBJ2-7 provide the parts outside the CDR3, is DTGVSQNPRHKITKRGQNVTFRCDPISEHNRLYWYRQTLGQGPEFLTYFQNEAQLEKSRLLSDRFSAERPKGSFSTLEIQRTEQGDSAMYLCASSWDRQAEQYFGPGTRLTVT.

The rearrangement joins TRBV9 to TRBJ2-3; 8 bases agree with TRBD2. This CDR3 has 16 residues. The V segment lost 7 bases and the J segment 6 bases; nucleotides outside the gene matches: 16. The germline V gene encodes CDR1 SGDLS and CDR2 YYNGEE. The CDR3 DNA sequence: TGTGCCAGCGCAGGGCACCCGGGGACTAGTAGTGATACGCAGTATTTT. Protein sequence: CASAGHPGTSSDTQYF.

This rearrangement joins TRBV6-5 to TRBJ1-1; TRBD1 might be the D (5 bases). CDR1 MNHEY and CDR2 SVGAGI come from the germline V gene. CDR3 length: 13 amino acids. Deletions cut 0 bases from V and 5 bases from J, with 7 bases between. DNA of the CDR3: TGTGCCAGCAGTTACTCCAGGGAGACTGAAGCTTTCTTT. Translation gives CASSYSRETEAFF.

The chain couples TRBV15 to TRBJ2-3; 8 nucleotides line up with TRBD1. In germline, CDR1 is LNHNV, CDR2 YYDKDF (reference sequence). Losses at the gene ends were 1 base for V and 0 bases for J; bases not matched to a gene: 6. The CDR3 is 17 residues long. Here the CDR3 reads CATSRALGTGSTDTQYF. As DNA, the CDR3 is TGTGCCACCAGCAGAGCCCTTGGGACAGGAAGCACAGATACGCAGTATTTT.

DNA of the CDR3: TGCGCCAGCAGACCAACTAGCGGGAGCTCCTACGAGCAGTACTTC. Amino acid sequence: CASRPTSGSSYEQYF. The chain has TRBV5-1 and TRBJ2-7, with 11 bases that match TRBD2. The CDR3 has 15 amino acids. J lost 0 bases, V lost 5 bases, and 4 bases had no gene match. Germline CDR1 and CDR2: SGHRS and YFSETQ. The full variable domain, rest sourced from reference TRBV5-1 and TRBJ2-7, is KAGVTQTPRYLIKTRGQQVTLSCSPISGHRSVSWYQQTPGQGLQFLFEYFSETQRNKGNFPGRFSGRQFSNSRSEMNVSTLELGDSALYLCASRPTSGSSYEQYFGPGTRLTVT.

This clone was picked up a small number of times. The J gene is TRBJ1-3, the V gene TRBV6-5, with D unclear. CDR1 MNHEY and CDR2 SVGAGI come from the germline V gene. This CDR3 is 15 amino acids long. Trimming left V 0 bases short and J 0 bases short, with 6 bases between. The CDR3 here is CASSYSGVSGNTIYF. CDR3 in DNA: TGTGCCAGCAGTTACTCGGGCGTCTCTGGAAACACCATATATTTT.